A selection of T cell receptor beta chains follows, all from one sample in a study of T-cell reconstitution after alpha-beta-depleted transplantation in children. TCRdb re-analysed the PCR reads in MiXCR, keeping a single row per CDR3 protein. The sample contains about a million distinct CDR3 sequences, 25% to 30% of which appear only once. The specimen was PBMCs, mostly from graft donor cells, collected 360 days after TCRalphabeta/CD19-depleted stem cell transplant. These receptors all stem from a boy less than two years old who had a stem cell transplant for SCID, so the T cells may come from the graft donor. Each CDR3 is given with its conserved first and last residue. The D gene is left open where the match is weak. Not all rows give a size; the values are once, few, many and, for expanded clones, a class.

>.|TRBV4-2|few|TRBJ2-5
TGTGCCAGCAGCCAATTGATGGGGGGCAGGCGGGGAGAGACCCAGTACTTC
CASSQLMGGRRGETQYF
>.|TRBV12-3/TRBV12-4|.|TRBJ1-5
TGTGCCAGCAGTTTACGGATGGCGGACCAGCCCCAGCATTTT
CASSLRMADQPQHF
>TRBD1|TRBV5-1|.|TRBJ2-7
TGCGCCAGCAGCTTGACTCGGGACAGGGGAGACGAGCAGTACTTC
CASSLTRDRGDEQYF
>.|TRBV5-6|many|TRBJ2-2
TGTGCCAGCAGTAGACCGGGCTGGGCCGGGGAGCTGTTTTTT
CASSRPGWAGELFF
>TRBD2|TRBV5-1|.|TRBJ2-7
TGCGCCAGCAGAATGACTAGCCTCTCCTACGAGCAGTACTTC
CASRMTSLSYEQYF
>.|TRBV10-3|many|TRBJ2-7
TGTGCCATCAGCCAGGGTTCCTACGAGCAGTACTTC
CAISQGSYEQYF
>.|TRBV20-1|.|TRBJ2-1
TGCAGTGCATCCGACTATAATGAGCAGTTCTTC
CSASDYNEQFF
>.|TRBV28|few|TRBJ1-2
TGTGCCAGCAGTTTTGATCTGGGGAGTAAAGGTGGCTACACCTTC
CASSFDLGSKGGYTF
>.|TRBV5-1|once|TRBJ2-1
TGCGCCACCCGGGCAGCGGCGGGGAGTTACAATGAGCAGTTCTTC
CATRAAAGSYNEQFF
>.|TRBV9|.|TRBJ1-1
TGTGCCAGCAGCGCCTCGGGGGACTCGAACACTGAAGCTTTCTTT
CASSASGDSNTEAFF
>.|TRBV24-1|few|TRBJ2-3
TGTGCCACCAGTGATCCCCTAGGGCCAGATACGCAGTATTTT
CATSDPLGPDTQYF
>.|TRBV7-2|.|TRBJ2-2
TGTGCCAGCAGCGCCTTTGGGGCTTCGAACACCGGGGAGCTGTTTTTT
CASSAFGASNTGELFF
>TRBD2|TRBV12-3/TRBV12-4|few|TRBJ2-5
TGTGCCAGCAGTCTCAGACTAGCTGTTGAGACCCAGTACTTC
CASSLRLAVETQYF
>.|TRBV6-1|.|TRBJ2-7
TGTGCCAGCAGACCTACCTACGGGTCTAGGTACGAGCAGTACTTC
CASRPTYGSRYEQYF
>.|TRBV5-1|.|TRBJ2-3
TGCGCCAGCAGCTTGATCGTCGGGCAGATCACAGATACGCAGTATTTT
CASSLIVGQITDTQYF
>TRBD1|TRBV15|few|TRBJ2-1
TGTGCCACCAGCAGGACACAGGGGTCTCCCACCAACAATGAGCAGTTCTTC
CATSRTQGSPTNNEQFF
>.|TRBV7-2|.|TRBJ2-3
TGTGCCAGCTCAGGGGCCGGGACAACTACAGATACGCAGTATTTT
CASSGAGTTTDTQYF
>.|TRBV7-6|few|TRBJ2-5
TGTGCCAGCAGCGCCAGGGTTCGAGAGACCCAGTACTTC
CASSARVRETQYF
>TRBD1|TRBV10-3|.|TRBJ1-2
TGTGCCATCAGTGCCTCCGGGACAGGCCCATTGGGCTACACCTTC
CAISASGTGPLGYTF
>TRBD2|TRBV27|few|TRBJ2-3
TGTGCCAGCAGCAACTCCCTCCTAGCGGGGGGGACTCGGGATACGCAGTATTTT
CASSNSLLAGGTRDTQYF
>.|TRBV7-2|.|TRBJ2-7
TGTCCCAGCAGCTTAGTCCCGGGGTACGAGCAGTACTTC
CPSSLVPGYEQYF